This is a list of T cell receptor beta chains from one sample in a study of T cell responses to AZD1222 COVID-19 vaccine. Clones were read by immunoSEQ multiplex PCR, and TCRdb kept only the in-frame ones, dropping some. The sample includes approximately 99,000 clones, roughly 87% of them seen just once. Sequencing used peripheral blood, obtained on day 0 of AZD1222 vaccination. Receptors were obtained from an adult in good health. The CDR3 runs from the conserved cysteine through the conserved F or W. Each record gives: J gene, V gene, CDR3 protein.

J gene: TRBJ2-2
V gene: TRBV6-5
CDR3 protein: CASSYPTGELFF

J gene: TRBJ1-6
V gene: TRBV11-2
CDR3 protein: CASSTRDSNSPLHF

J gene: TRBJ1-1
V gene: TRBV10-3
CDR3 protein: CAISESRNTEAFF

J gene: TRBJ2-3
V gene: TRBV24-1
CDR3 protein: CATGRTGDRLADTQYF

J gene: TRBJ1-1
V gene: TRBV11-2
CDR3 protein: CASSLERLGNTEAFF

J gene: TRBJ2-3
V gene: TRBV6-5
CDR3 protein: CASSTGRLTTDTQYF

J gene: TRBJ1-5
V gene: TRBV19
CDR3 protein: CASRLDRASNQPQHF

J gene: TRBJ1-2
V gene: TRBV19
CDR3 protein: CASSMGGQGMANYGYTF

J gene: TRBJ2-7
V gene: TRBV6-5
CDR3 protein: CASSPGGGNTQYF

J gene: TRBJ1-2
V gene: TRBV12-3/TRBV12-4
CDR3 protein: CASSFSRGYGYTF

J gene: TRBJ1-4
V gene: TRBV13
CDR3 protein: CASSLEKRSEKLFF

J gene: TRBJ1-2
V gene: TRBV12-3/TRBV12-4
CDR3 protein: CASSFKIQGGYTF

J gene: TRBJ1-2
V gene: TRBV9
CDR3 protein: CASSGSSYGYTF

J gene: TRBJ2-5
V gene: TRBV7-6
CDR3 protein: CASSPSAGPGETQYF

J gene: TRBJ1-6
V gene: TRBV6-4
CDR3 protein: CASSDSPGGNSPLHF

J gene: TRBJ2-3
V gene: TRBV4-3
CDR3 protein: CASSLRAGGLGTDTQYF

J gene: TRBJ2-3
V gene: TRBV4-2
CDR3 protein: CASSQGTSGGVDTQYF

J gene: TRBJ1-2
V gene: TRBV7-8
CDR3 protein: CASSFGGGFYGYTF

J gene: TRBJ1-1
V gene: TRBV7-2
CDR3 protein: CASSMMRGSGAFF

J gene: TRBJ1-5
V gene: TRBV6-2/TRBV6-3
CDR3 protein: CASSYKTGYSNQPQHF

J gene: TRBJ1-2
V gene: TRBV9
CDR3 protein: CASSAEPGTLNGYTF

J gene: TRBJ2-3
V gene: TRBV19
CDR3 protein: CASSRNTGTRSTDTQYF

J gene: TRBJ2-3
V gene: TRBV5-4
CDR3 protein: CASSSSDTQYF

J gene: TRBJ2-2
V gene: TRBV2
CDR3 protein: CASSGGPRLLNTGELFF

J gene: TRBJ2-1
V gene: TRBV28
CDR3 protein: CASRGTRYNEQFF

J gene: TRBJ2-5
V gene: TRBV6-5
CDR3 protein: CASSLYGVETQYF

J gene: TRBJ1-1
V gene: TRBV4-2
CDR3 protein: CASRPTGSNTEAFF

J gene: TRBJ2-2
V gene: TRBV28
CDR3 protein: CASRPRGPNTGELFF

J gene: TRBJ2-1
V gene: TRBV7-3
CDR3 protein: CASSLRGAHEQFF

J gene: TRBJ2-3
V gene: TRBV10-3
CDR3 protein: CAIKGRLTPDTQYF

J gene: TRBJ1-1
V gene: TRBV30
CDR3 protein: CAWSVGKNTEAFF

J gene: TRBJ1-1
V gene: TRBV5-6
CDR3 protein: CASSRTTGVNTEAFF

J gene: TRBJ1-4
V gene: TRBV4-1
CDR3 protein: CASSPFPGQGSPNEKLFF

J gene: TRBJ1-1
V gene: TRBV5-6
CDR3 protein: CASSLGTTNTEAFF

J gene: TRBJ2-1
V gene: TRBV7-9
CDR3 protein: CASSSRDRAPYNEQFF

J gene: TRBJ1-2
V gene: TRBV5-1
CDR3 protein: CASSLDQNYGYTF

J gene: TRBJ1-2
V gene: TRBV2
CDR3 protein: CASSDRVANYGYTF

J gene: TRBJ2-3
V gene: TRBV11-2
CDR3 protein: CASSGGSGGTDTQYF

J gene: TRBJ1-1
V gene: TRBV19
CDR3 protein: CATTDRGWGAFF

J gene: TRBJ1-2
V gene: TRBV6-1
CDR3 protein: CASSEAYPGGYGYTF

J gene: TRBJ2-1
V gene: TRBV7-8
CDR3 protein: CASSLRRPGINEQFF

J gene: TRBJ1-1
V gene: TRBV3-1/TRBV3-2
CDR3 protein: CASSQSGGTKEAFF

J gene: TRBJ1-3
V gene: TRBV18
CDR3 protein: CASSSDSGNTIYF

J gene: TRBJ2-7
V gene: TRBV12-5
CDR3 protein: CASGLASGRYEQYF

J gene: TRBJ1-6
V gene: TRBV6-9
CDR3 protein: CASSYQGSPNSPLHF

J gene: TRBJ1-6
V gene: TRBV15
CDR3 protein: CATSRDSNTGSGNSPLHF

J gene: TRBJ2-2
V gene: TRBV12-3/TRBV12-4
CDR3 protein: CASGGYGELFF

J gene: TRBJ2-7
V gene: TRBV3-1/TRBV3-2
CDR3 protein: CASSATSGGWDEQYF

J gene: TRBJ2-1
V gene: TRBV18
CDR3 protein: CASRAGGGNEQFF

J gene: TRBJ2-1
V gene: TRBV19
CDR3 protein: CASSPSGRQAEQFF

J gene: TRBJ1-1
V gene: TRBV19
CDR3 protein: CASSGTGGLLNTEAFF

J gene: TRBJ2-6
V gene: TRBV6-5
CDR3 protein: CASRPPSGANVLTF

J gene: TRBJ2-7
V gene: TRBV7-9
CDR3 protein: CASSSYTTSEQYF

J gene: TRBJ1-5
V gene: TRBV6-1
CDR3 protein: CASSGALWGSNQPQHF

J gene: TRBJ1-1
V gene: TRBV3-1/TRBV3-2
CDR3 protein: CASSPPASNRHTEAFF

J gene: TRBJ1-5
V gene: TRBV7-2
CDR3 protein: CASSHDVGPGQPQHF

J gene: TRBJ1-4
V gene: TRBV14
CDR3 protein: CASSRTGTFLGNEKLFF

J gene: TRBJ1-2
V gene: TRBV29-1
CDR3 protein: CSAGSTDGYTF

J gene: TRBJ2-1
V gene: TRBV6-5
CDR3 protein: CASGSFYNEQFF